This T cell receptor (beta chain) came from a study of neurological immune-mediated disorders. TCRdb re-called the 5' RACE reads through MiXCR, storing one row per CDR3 protein. The sample includes under 90,000 distinct CDR3 sequences, around 3.5% seen only once; the top ten take less than 3%. The sample holds many counts of this clonotype. CDR1 MNHNY and CDR2 SVGAGI come from the germline V gene (reference sequence). Trimming stripped 6 bases from V and 6 bases from J, with 18 bases between. This CDR3 contains 14 residues. V is TRBV6-6 and J is TRBJ2-7; possible D gene TRBD1, 7 bases. Sequences were obtained from PBMCs. The TCR sequence derives from a woman in her 50s with multiple sclerosis. The CDR3 sequence: CASRDADRRAEQYF. The CDR3 coding sequence is TGTGCCAGCAGAGATGCGGACAGGAGGGCCGAGCAGTACTTC.